Following are 26 T cell receptor beta chains from one sample sequenced in a study of blood T cell repertoires in COVID-19. Sequencing was performed with immunoSEQ multiplex PCR; in TCRdb, only in-frame clones are kept and a portion is missing. The table includes some 320,000 clones, more than 75% detected once. Sequencing input: PBMCs or T cells enriched from blood (not recorded which). The receptors were gathered from a man in his 60s who had recovered from COVID-19.

Points on this clone: Other DNA sequences in this sample translate to the same CDR3. The chain couples TRBV19 to TRBJ2-2; D is ambiguous. CDR3 size: 14 residues. CDR1 LNHDA and CDR2 SQIVND come from the germline V gene (reference sequence). The ends were cut back, 7 bases at V and 0 bases at J, with 9 bases in the middle. The CDR3 DNA reads TGTGCCAGTACAACGGGTCCGAACACCGGGGAGCTGTTTTTT. Translated: CASTTGPNTGELFF.

The rearrangement joins TRBV19 to TRBJ1-2; possible D gene TRBD1, 5 bases. The CDR3 is 14 amino acids. Per germline, CDR1 LNHDA and CDR2 SQIVND (reference sequence). The V end lost 5 bases, the J end lost 4 bases, and 14 bases lay between the germline ends. The CDR3 DNA is TGTGCCAGTAGTTCCCAGGGTGGCGTCTATGGCTACACCTTC. Protein product: CASSSQGGVYGYTF.

The chain has TRBV9 and TRBJ2-1; D unresolved. The CDR3 contains 15 residues. V was shortened by 0 bases and J by 6 bases, with 13 bases between the two germline ends. Germline V lookup: CDR1 SGDLS, CDR2 YYNGEE. CDR3 coding DNA: TGTGCCAGCAGCGTAGTGGGTATCACGGGCAATGAGCAGTTCTTC. Its translation: CASSVVGITGNEQFF.

CDR3 bases: TGCGCCAGCAGCCATCCCGGGACAGGGGGGTGGGCTTTCTTT. This encodes CASSHPGTGGWAFF. The chain carries TRBV4-1 and TRBJ1-1; 11 bases line up with TRBD1. The CDR3 extends over 14 amino acids. Per germline, CDR1 MGHRA and CDR2 YSYEKL. V was clipped by 3 bases and J by 11 bases; unmatched bases: 8.

This clone is a singleton in its sample. This sequence joins TRBV29-1 and TRBJ1-2; TRBD1 might be the D (5 bases). With 3 bases removed from V and 7 bases from J, the gap between germline ends came to 12 bases. Germline CDR1 and CDR2: SQVTM and ANQGSEA. This CDR3 region has 12 residues. The CDR3 DNA is TGCAGCGTTGACAGGCCCCAGGGTGGCTACACCTTC. Translation: CSVDRPQGGYTF.

V is TRBV7-2 and J is TRBJ2-7; a weak D match, TRBD2 (6 bases). Germline CDR1 and CDR2: SGHTA and FQGNSA. The CDR3 consists of 14 residues. The V end was cut by 2 bases, the J end by 3 bases, with 11 bases between. The CDR3 loop reads CASSLSGDFYEQYF. The CDR3, as DNA: TGTGCCAGCAGCTTATCGGGGGATTTCTACGAGCAGTACTTC.

The V gene is TRBV11-3, the J gene TRBJ1-6; TRBD1 agrees at 8 bases. After removal of 2 bases from V and 10 bases from J, the junction contained 4 bases not matched to a gene. The CDR3 runs to 14 residues. The germline V gene encodes CDR1 SGHNT and CDR2 YENEEA. CDR3 nucleotide sequence: TGTGCCAGCAGCTTAAGCAGGGGGCAATCACCCCTCCACTTT. Translated: CASSLSRGQSPLHF. Full variable domain (remainder filled in from reference TRBV11-3 and TRBJ1-6): EAGVVQSPRYKIIEKKQPVAFWCNPISGHNTLYWYLQNLGQGPELLIRYENEEAVDDSQLPKDRFSAERLKGVDSTLKIQPAELGDSAVYLCASSLSRGQSPLHFGNGTRLTVT.

The gene calls are TRBV10-3 and TRBJ2-3; D is possibly TRBD1 (5 bases). The CDR3 spans 15 residues. Germline V gene data show CDR1 as ENHRY and CDR2 as SYGVKD. Trimming removed 0 bases at V and 3 bases at J, with 10 bases between. The CDR3 bases are TGTGCCATCAGTGAGTCCAGGGTGGGAACAGATACGCAGTATTTT. This gives the protein CAISESRVGTDTQYF.

This chain connects TRBV3-1 (or the pseudogene TRBV3-2) to TRBJ2-1, with D possibly being TRBD2 (6 bases). The CDR3 is 14 amino acids. Trimming cost V 1 base and J 8 bases, with 12 bases left between them. Germline V gives CDR1 LGHDT, CDR2 YNNKEL (reference sequence). The CDR3 DNA reads TGTGCCAGCAGCCAAGGAGGAGGCGGGGATGAGCAGTTCTTC. It yields the protein CASSQGGGGDEQFF.

This chain connects TRBV7-9 to TRBJ2-1, with D tentatively TRBD1 (6 bases). This CDR3 is built from 16 residues. Germline CDR1 SEHNR, CDR2 FQNEAQ (reference sequence). The germline V and J ends were trimmed by 4 bases and 2 bases, with 15 bases remaining between them. CDR3 coding DNA: TGTGCCAGCAGCTACAGGGAAATGACGACCTACAATGAGCAGTTCTTC. Translation gives CASSYREMTTYNEQFF.

V gene TRBV4-1 combines with J gene TRBJ2-5, with TRBD2 identical over 10 bases. The CDR3 spans 16 residues. CDR1 is MGHRA, CDR2 YSYEKL, per germline. V was clipped by 4 bases and J by 5 bases; unmatched bases: 10. The CDR3 bases are TGCGCCAGCAGCCCGGGTGGACTAGCGGTTCAGGAGACCCAGTACTTC. It encodes CASSPGGLAVQETQYF.

V and J are TRBV9 and TRBJ2-7; 12 nucleotides agree with TRBD2. CDR1 and CDR2 from the germline V gene are SGDLS and YYNGEE. The trim removed 0 bases at V and 4 bases at J, leaving 5 bases unmatched. This CDR3 is 16 amino acids long. This CDR3 reads CASSVGPSGGVYEQYF. As DNA, the CDR3 is TGTGCCAGCAGCGTAGGACCTAGCGGGGGGGTATACGAGCAGTACTTC.

In its sample, this clone was seen once. The chain recombines TRBV7-9 with TRBJ1-2; 11 nucleotides match TRBD1. The CDR3 has 14 amino acids. The germline V gene has CDR1 SEHNR and CDR2 FQNEAQ (reference sequence). V dropped 2 bases and J dropped 5; count of bases not matched to a gene: 1. In DNA, the CDR3 is TGTGCCAGCAGCTTAAGGGACAGGGGGTATGGCTACACCTTC. It is translated as CASSLRDRGYGYTF.

The chain carries TRBV11-2 and TRBJ1-1, with D possibly matching TRBD1 (6 bases). Germline CDR1 reads SGHAT; CDR2 reads FQNNGV. This CDR3 comprises 15 residues. The V and J ends lost 1 base and 3 bases respectively, with 12 bases between them. Here the CDR3 reads CASSLVRGMDTEAFF. The CDR3, as DNA: TGTGCCAGCAGCTTAGTCAGGGGTATGGACACTGAAGCTTTCTTT. The whole variable domain, remainder taken from reference TRBV11-2 and TRBJ1-1, is EAGVAQSPRYKIIEKRQSVAFWCNPISGHATLYWYQQILGQGPKLLIQFQNNGVVDDSQLPKDRFSAERLKGVDSTLKIQPAKLEDSAVYLCASSLVRGMDTEAFFGQGTRLTVV.

The chain couples TRBV7-3 to TRBJ2-1, with 7 bases lining up with TRBD2. CDR3 length: 14 residues. Trimming at V came to 2 bases and at J to 9 bases, leaving 7 bases not matched to a gene. Germline V lookup: CDR1 SGHTA, CDR2 FQGTGA. CDR3 in amino acids: CASSLEGGPIEQFF. The CDR3 DNA reads as TGTGCCAGCAGCTTAGAGGGAGGGCCCATTGAGCAGTTCTTC. Full variable domain (outside the CDR3, taken from reference TRBV7-3 and TRBJ2-1): GAGVSQTPSNKVTEKGKYVELRCDPISGHTALYWYRQSLGQGPEFLIYFQGTGAADDSGLPNDRFFAVRPEGSVSTLKIQRTERGDSAVYLCASSLEGGPIEQFFGPGTRLTVL.

This sequence joins TRBV7-8 and TRBJ1-2; possibly TRBD1 for D (5 bases). Germline V gene sequence: CDR1 SGHVS, CDR2 FQNEAQ. V lost 5 bases to trimming and J lost 4 bases, with 14 bases between them. The CDR3 covers 14 residues. The CDR3 DNA sequence: TGTGCCAGCAGCCCCTTACAGGAAACCTATGGCTACACCTTC. This sequence encodes CASSPLQETYGYTF.

Only one count was recorded for this clone. This chain uses TRBV10-3 with TRBJ2-3; D is undetermined. The CDR3 is 14 amino acids. Germline CDR1 reads ENHRY; CDR2 reads SYGVKD. The ends were cut back, 3 bases at V and 3 bases at J, with 10 bases in the middle. The CDR3 reads CAISDMIGTDTQYF. CDR3 in DNA: TGTGCCATCAGTGACATGATCGGGACAGATACGCAGTATTTT.

This chain connects TRBV5-1 to TRBJ1-4; D uncertain. The CDR3 extends over 13 amino acids. V lost 0 bases, J lost 5 bases, and 5 bases lay in between. Germline CDR1 reads SGHRS; CDR2 reads YFSETQ. The CDR3 region has the DNA TGCGCCAGCAGCTTGGTCCGGAATGAAAAACTGTTTTTT. It specifies CASSLVRNEKLFF.

The genes are TRBV6-6 and TRBJ2-5, with TRBD2 as a possible D gene (6 bases). Germline V CDR1 and CDR2: MNHNY, SVGAGI (reference sequence). V lost 6 bases and J 1 base, leaving 15 bases between the germline ends. CDR3 size: 15 residues. The CDR3 sequence is CASSPLGSTQETQYF. Written as DNA, the CDR3 is TGTGCCAGCAGCCCCCTCGGGAGTACCCAAGAGACCCAGTACTTC.

The chain employs TRBV6-5 and TRBJ1-5; no clear D. Trimming took 4 bases from V and 1 from J, leaving 11 bases between them. This CDR3 has 15 residues. Germline V gene sequence: CDR1 MNHEY, CDR2 SVGAGI. The chain's CDR3 is CASSFSRGSNQPQHF. The CDR3 bases are TGTGCCAGCAGTTTCTCTCGGGGAAGCAATCAGCCCCAGCATTTT.

V usage is TRBV7-9 and J usage is TRBJ1-1; D possibly corresponds to TRBD1 (5 bases). V was pared by 6 bases and J by 7 bases, with 12 bases between. The length of the CDR3 is 12 residues. CDR1 and CDR2 (germline): SEHNR, FQNEAQ (reference sequence). The CDR3 region is CASRRDSSEAFF. The CDR3 DNA reads TGTGCCAGCAGGAGAGACAGCAGTGAAGCTTTCTTT.

The genes are TRBV10-3 and TRBJ2-7, with 8 bases that match TRBD1. The germline CDR1 and CDR2 sequences are ENHRY and SYGVKD. The V gene end was trimmed by 8 bases and the J gene end by 0 bases; junction bases not matched to a gene: 6. The CDR3 has 14 amino acids. CDR3 sequence (DNA): TGTGCCATCGGACAGACAGGGGCCTCCTACGAGCAGTACTTC. Its translation is CAIGQTGASYEQYF.

This chain joins TRBV12-5 and TRBJ2-1; 12 bases fit TRBD1. Germline CDR1 reads LGHNT; CDR2 reads FRNRAP. The CDR3 totals 17 residues. V shed 0 bases and J 7 bases; nucleotides not matched to a gene: 7. The CDR3 DNA follows: TGTGCTAGTGGTTTGGTAGTAGGGACAGGGGGCTTTAATGAGCAGTTCTTC. Residues: CASGLVVGTGGFNEQFF.

The J gene is TRBJ2-5, the V gene TRBV5-4, with TRBD2 identical over 11 bases. There are 16 residues in the CDR3. Germline V gene data show CDR1 as SGHNT and CDR2 as YYREEE (reference sequence). J lost 2 bases, V lost 4 bases, and 7 bases had no gene match. The CDR3 region is CASSPAGTSGQETQYF. CDR3 nucleotides: TGTGCCAGCAGCCCCGCCGGGACTAGCGGACAAGAGACCCAGTACTTC.

The chain links TRBV10-3 to TRBJ2-7, with TRBD1 identical over 9 bases. The CDR3 sequence is 17 residues long. The ends lost 3 bases at V and 5 bases at J; junction bases unmatched: 14. In germline, CDR1 is ENHRY, CDR2 SYGVKD. The CDR3 loop is CAISENPGQGMSNEQYF. DNA of the CDR3: TGTGCCATCAGTGAAAATCCGGGACAGGGTATGAGCAACGAGCAGTACTTC.

This clone was recorded a few times. The chain recombines TRBV21-1 with TRBJ2-7; the D segment call TRBD2 is taken from the table without a DNA check. TRBV21-1 is an annotated pseudogene. This CDR3 contains 12 residues. The CDR3 sequence: CASSKDGTQQYF. DNA of the CDR3: TGTGCCAGCAGCAAAGATGGGACTCAGCAGTACTTC.